This TCR beta chain was sequenced during a study of cytomegalovirus exposure and HLA in healthy donors. Study-wide results and caveats: The study labeled 170 or so TCR beta chains cytomegalovirus-associated. Segments of the TCR beta V type were, in most cases, productive about 87% or about 30% of the time in an earlier analysis.

Remarks on this clone: Its antigen is undetermined.

The PCR made use of 60 Vbeta and 13 Jbeta primers. Generated by immunoSEQ multiplex PCR, the TCRdb table keeps only in-frame clones and is missing some. The sample's table shows around 70,000 clones. The J segment lost 4 bases and the V segment lost 8 bases, leaving 12 bases of the junction unmatched. The CDR3 extends over 16 amino acids. Looked up from germline, CDR1 is MGHDK and CDR2 is SYGVNS. The rearrangement links TRBV25-1 to TRBJ2-3; 10 bases agree with TRBD2. Specimen: PBMCs. The receptor was isolated from a man aged 35-49 years in good health and CMV-seronegative. CDR3 region: CASGRPGLAKPDTQYF. In DNA form, the CDR3 reads TGTGCCAGCGGCAGACCGGGACTAGCGAAGCCAGATACGCAGTATTTT.